The rows below give T cell receptor beta chains drawn from one sample of a study of neoadjuvant anti-PD-1 for oral cavity cancer. Profiling relied on immunoSEQ multiplex PCR, and the TCRdb table lists in-frame clones only, not all of them. The table lists just under 70,000 clones, more than 75% of them singletons, with approximately 3% in the top ten. The sample in question was PBMCs, obtained after nivolumab (anti-PD-1) treatment. The receptors shown here come from a person aged 35 to 85 with oral cavity squamous cell carcinoma. Each CDR3 is given with its conserved first and last residue. Fields, in order: CDR3 length, J gene, V gene, D gene, clone size, CDR3 protein, CDR3 DNA. The D gene is left open where the match is weak. Part of the rows lack a size; the others show once, few, many or a class for expanded clones.

>12|TRBJ1-2|TRBV25-1|NA|NA
CASSESRYGYTF
TGTGCCAGCAGTGAATCACGATATGGCTACACCTTC
>15|TRBJ2-5|TRBV27|TRBD2|few
CASTSQSSGQETQYF
TGTGCCAGCACCTCCCAGAGTAGCGGGCAAGAGACCCAGTACTTC
>16|TRBJ1-5|TRBV28|NA|NA
CASSLASFGSNQPQHF
TGTGCCAGCAGTTTAGCCAGCTTTGGGAGCAATCAGCCCCAGCATTTT
>14|TRBJ1-2|TRBV11-2|NA|NA
CASSLSGAESSYTF
TGTGCCAGCAGCTTATCAGGGGCGGAAAGTAGCTACACCTTC
>14|TRBJ2-7|TRBV28|TRBD2|NA
CASRRSGRAHEQYF
TGTGCCAGCAGACGTAGCGGGAGGGCTCACGAGCAGTACTTC
>13|TRBJ1-5|TRBV30|NA|NA
CAWSPHLNQPQHF
TGTGCCTGGAGTCCACATCTCAATCAGCCCCAGCATTTT
>14|TRBJ2-1|TRBV19|NA|once
CASSILGRSNEQFF
TGTGCCAGTAGTATCCTGGGACGGAGTAATGAGCAGTTCTTC
>16|TRBJ2-1|TRBV9|NA|NA
CASSVERPLGYNEQFF
TGTGCCAGCAGCGTTGAAAGGCCCCTGGGTTACAATGAGCAGTTCTTC
>12|TRBJ2-7|TRBV19|TRBD1|few
CASSTRDSEQYF
TGTGCCAGTAGTACCCGGGACAGCGAGCAGTACTTC
>18|TRBJ2-3|TRBV25-1|TRBD2|NA
CASSEYIGLAGSTDTQYF
TGTGCCAGCAGTGAATATATCGGACTAGCGGGGAGCACAGATACGCAGTATTTT
>15|TRBJ1-4|TRBV28|NA|NA
CASSPWTEANEKLFF
TGTGCCAGCAGTCCTTGGACTGAGGCAAATGAAAAACTGTTTTTT
>15|TRBJ2-5|TRBV6-6|NA|NA
CASSSTINPPETQYF
TGTGCCAGCAGCTCGACTATCAACCCCCCGGAGACCCAGTACTTC
>17|TRBJ2-7|TRBV5-8|TRBD2|NA
CASSPRTGSGSSYEQYF
TGTGCCAGCAGCCCCCGTACGGGTAGCGGGAGCTCCTACGAGCAGTACTTC
>13|TRBJ1-2|TRBV29-1|TRBD1|NA
CSVPDREMHGYTF
TGCAGCGTTCCGGACAGGGAGATGCATGGCTACACCTTC
>15|TRBJ1-1|TRBV9|NA|NA
CASSVGSNSNTEAFF
TGTGCCAGCAGCGTAGGGTCGAACTCGAACACTGAAGCTTTCTTT
>14|TRBJ2-7|TRBV9|NA|once
CASSVDTGSYEQYF
TGTGCCAGCAGCGTAGATACGGGGTCCTACGAGCAGTACTTC
>18|TRBJ2-7|TRBV28|TRBD2|NA
CASKRLAGGRALLYEQYF
TGTGCCAGCAAACGGCTAGCGGGAGGCAGGGCCCTACTCTACGAGCAGTACTTC